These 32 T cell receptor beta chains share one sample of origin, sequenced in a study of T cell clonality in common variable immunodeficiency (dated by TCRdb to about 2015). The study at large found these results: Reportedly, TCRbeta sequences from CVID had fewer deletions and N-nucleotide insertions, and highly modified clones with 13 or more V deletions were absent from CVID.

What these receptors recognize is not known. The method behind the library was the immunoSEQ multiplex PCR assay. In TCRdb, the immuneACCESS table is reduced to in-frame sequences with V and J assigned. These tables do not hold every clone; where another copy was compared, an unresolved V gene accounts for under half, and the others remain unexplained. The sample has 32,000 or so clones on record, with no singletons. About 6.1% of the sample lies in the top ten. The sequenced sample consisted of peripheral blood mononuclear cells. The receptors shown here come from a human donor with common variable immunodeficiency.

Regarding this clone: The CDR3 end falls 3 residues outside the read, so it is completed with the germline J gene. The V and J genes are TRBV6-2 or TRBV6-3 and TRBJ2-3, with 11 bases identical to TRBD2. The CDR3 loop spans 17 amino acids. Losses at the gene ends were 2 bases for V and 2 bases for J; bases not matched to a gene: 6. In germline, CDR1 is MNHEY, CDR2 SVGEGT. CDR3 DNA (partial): TGTGCCAGCAGTTACGAGGCTAGCGGGGGGTCCACAGATACG. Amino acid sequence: CASSYEASGGSTDT. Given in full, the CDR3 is CASSYEASGGSTDTQYF.

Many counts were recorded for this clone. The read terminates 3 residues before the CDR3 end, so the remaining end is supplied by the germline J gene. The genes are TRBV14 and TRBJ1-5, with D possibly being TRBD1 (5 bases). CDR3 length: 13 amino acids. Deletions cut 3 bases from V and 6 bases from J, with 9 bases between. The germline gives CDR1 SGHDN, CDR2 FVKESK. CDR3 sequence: CASSQTGGQPQHF. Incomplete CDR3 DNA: TGTGCCAGCAGCCAGACCGGGGGTCAGCCC.

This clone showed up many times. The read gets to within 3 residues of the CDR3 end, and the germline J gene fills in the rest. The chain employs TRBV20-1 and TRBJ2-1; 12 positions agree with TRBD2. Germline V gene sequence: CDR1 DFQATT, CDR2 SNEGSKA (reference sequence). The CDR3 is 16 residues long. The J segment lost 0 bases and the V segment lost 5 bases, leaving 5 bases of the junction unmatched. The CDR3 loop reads CSAPSGGASSYNEQFF. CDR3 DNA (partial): TGCAGTGCTCCTAGCGGGGGGGCGAGCTCCTACAATGAG.

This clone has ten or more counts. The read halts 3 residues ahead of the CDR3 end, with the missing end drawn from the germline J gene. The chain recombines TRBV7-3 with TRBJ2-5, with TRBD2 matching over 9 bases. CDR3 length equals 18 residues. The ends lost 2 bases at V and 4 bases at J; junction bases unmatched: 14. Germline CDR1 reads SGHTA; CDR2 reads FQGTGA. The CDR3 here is CASSLRPGIAGAGETQYF. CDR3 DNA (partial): TGTGCCAGCAGCTTACGACCTGGTATAGCGGGGGCAGGAGAGACC.

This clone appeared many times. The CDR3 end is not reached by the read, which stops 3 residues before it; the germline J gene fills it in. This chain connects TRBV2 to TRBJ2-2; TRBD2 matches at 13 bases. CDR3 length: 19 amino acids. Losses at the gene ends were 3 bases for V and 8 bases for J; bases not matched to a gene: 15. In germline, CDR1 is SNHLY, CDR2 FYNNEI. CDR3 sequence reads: CASSELPTSGGTNRGELFF. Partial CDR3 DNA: TGTGCCAGCAGTGAGCTCCCGACTAGCGGGGGGACCAATAGGGGGGAG.

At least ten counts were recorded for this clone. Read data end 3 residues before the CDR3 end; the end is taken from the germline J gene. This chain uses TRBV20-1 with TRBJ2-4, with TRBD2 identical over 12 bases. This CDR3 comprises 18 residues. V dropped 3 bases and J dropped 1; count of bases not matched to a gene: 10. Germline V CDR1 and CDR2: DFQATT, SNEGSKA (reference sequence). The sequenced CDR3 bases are TGCAGTGCTAGTCAAACTAGCGGGGGGAGGGCGGCCAAAAACATT. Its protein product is CSASQTSGGRAAKNI. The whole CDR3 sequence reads CSASQTSGGRAAKNIQYF.

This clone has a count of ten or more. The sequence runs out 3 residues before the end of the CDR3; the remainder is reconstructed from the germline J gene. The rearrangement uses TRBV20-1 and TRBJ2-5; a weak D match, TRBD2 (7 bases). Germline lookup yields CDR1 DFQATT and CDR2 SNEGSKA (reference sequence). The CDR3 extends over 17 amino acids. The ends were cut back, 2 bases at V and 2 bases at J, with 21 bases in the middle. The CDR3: CSARSSEGGMRQETQYF. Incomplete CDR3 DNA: TGCAGTGCTAGATCTAGCGAGGGGGGGATGAGGCAAGAGACC.

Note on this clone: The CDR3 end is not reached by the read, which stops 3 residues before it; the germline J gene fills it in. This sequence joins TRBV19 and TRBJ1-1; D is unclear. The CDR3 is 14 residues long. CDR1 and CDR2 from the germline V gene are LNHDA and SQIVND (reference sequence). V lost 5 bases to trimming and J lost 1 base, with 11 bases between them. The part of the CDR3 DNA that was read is TGTGCCAGTAGTCCACGGCGGGAGAACACTGAA. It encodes CASSPRRENTE. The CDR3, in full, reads CASSPRRENTEAFF.

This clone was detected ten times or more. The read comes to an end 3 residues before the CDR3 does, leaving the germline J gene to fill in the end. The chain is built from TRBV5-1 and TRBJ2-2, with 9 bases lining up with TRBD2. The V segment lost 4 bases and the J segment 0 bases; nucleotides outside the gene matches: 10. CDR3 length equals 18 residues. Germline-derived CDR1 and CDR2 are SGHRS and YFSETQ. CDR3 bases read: TGCGCCAGCAGCCCGGGCCTTTTAGCGGGGGCGAACACCGGGGAG. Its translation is CASSPGLLAGANTGE. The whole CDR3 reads CASSPGLLAGANTGELFF. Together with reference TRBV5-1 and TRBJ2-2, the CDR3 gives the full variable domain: KAGVTQTPRYLIKTRGQQVTLSCSPISGHRSVSWYQQTPGQGLQFLFEYFSETQRNKGNFPGRFSGRQFSNSRSEMNVSTLELGDSALYLCASSPGLLAGANTGELFFGEGSRLTVL.

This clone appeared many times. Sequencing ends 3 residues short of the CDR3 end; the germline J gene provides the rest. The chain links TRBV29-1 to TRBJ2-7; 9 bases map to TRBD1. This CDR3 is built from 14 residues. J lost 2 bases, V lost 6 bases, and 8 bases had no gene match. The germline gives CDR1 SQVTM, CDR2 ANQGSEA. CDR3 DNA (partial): TGCAGCGTGGCTGGGACAGGGTACACCTACGAG. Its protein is CSVAGTGYTYE. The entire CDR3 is CSVAGTGYTYEQYF.

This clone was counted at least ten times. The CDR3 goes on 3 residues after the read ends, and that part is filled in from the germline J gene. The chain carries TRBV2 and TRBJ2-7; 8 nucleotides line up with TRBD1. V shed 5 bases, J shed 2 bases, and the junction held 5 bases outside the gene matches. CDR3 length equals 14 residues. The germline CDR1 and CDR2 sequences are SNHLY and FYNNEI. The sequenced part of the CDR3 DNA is TGTGCCAGCAGTCAGCAGGGGGCTGCCTACGAG. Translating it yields CASSQQGAAYE. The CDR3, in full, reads CASSQQGAAYEQYF.

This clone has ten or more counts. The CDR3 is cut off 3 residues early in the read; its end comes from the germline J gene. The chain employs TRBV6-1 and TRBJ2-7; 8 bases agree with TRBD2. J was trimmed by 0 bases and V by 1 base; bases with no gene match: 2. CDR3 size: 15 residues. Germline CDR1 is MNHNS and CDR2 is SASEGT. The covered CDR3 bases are TGTGCCAGCAGTGAAGAGCTAGCGGGCTCCTACGAG. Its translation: CASSEELAGSYE. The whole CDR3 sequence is CASSEELAGSYEQYF.

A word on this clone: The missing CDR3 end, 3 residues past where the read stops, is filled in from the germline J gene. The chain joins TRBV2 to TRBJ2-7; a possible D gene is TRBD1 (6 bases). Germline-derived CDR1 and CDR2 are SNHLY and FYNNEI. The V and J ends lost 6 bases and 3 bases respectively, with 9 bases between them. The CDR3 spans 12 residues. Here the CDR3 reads CASRPDSYEQYF. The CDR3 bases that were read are TGTGCCAGCAGACCGGACAGCTACGAG. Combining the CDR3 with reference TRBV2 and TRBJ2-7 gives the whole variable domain EPEVTQTPSHQVTQMGQEVILRCVPISNHLYFYWYRQILGQKVEFLVSFYNNEISEKSEIFDDQFSVERPDGSNFTLKIRSTKLEDSAMYFCASRPDSYEQYFGPGTRLTVT.

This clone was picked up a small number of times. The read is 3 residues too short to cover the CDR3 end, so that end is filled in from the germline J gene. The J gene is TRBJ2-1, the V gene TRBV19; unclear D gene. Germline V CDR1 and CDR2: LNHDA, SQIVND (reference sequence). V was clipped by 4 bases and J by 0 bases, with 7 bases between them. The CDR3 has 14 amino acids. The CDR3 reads CASSTKSSYNEQFF. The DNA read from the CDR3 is TGTGCCAGTAGTACTAAGAGCTCCTACAATGAG.

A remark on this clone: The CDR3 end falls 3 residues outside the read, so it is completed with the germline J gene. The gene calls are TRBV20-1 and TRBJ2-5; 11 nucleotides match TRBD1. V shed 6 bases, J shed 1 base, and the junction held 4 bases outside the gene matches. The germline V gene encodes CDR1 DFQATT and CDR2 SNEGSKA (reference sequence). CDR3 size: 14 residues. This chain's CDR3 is CSATGTGGQETQYF. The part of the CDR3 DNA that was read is TGCAGTGCCACCGGGACAGGGGGCCAAGAGACC.

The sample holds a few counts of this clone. The DNA read from the CDR3 is TGTGCCAGTAGTATAGACCATTTGTTAGGGGGGGCCGGTGGAGAGACC. Translated, it gives CASSIDHLLGGAGGET. The whole CDR3 sequence is CASSIDHLLGGAGGETQYF. The chain links TRBV19 to TRBJ2-5; weak D call: TRBD2 (7 bases). The read is 3 residues too short to cover the CDR3 end, so that end is filled in from the germline J gene. The CDR3 covers 19 residues. The V end lost 0 bases, the J end lost 4 bases, and 24 bases lay between the germline ends. Germline V gene sequence: CDR1 LNHDA, CDR2 SQIVND (reference sequence).

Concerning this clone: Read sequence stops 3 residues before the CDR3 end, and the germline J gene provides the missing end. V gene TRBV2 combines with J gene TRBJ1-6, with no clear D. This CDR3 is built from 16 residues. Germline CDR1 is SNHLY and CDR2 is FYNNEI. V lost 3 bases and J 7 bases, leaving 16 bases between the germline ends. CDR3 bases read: TGTGCCAGCAGTGACAGTGCGGGTAACGGGAATTCACCC. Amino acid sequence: CASSDSAGNGNSP. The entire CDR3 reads CASSDSAGNGNSPLHF. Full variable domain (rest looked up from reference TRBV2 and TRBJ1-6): EPEVTQTPSHQVTQMGQEVILRCVPISNHLYFYWYRQILGQKVEFLVSFYNNEISEKSEIFDDQFSVERPDGSNFTLKIRSTKLEDSAMYFCASSDSAGNGNSPLHFGNGTRLTVT.

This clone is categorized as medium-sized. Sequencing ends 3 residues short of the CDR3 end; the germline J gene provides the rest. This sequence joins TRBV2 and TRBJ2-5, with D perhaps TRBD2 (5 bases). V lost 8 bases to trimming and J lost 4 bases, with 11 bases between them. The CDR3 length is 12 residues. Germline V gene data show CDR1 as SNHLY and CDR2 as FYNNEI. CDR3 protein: CASGGLGETQYF. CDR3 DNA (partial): TGTGCCAGCGGCGGACTGGGAGAGACC.

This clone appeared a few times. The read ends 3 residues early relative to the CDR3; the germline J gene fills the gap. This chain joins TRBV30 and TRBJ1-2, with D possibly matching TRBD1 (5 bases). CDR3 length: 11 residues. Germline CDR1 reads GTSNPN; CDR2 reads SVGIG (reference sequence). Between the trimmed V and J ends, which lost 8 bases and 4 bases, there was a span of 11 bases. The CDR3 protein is CARRGIYGYTF. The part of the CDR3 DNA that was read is TGTGCCCGCCGGGGGATCTATGGC.

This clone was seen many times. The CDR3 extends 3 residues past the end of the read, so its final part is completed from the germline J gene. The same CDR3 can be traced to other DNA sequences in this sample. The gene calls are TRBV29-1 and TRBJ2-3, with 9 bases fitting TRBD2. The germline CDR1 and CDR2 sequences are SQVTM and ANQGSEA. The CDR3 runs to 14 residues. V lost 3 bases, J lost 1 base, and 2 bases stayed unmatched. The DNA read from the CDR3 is TGCAGCGTTGACCCTAGCGGGGGCACAGATACG. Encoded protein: CSVDPSGGTDT. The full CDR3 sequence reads CSVDPSGGTDTQYF.

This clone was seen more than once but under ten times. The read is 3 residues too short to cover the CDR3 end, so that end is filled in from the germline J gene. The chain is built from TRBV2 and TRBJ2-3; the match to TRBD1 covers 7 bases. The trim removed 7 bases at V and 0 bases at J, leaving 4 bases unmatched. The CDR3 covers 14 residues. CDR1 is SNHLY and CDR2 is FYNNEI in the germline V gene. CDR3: CASKKGASTDTQYF. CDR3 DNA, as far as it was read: TGTGCCAGCAAAAAGGGGGCAAGCACAGATACG.

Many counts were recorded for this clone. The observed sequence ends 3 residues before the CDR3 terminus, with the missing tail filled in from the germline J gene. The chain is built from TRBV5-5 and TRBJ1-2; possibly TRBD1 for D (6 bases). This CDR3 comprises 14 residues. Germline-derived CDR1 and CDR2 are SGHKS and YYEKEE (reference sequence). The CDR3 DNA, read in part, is TGTGCCAGCAGCTCGGGGGGGGCTGGTCGAGTC. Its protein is CASSSGGAGRV. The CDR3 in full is CASSSGGAGRVYTF.

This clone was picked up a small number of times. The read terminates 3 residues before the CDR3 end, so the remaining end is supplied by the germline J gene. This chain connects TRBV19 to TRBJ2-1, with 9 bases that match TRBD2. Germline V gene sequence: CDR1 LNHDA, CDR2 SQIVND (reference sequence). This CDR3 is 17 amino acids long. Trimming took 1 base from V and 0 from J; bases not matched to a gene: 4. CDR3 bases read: TGTGCCAGTAGTATAGGAGGCGGGGGGGGCTCCTACAATGAG. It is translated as CASSIGGGGGSYNE. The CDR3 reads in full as CASSIGGGGGSYNEQFF.

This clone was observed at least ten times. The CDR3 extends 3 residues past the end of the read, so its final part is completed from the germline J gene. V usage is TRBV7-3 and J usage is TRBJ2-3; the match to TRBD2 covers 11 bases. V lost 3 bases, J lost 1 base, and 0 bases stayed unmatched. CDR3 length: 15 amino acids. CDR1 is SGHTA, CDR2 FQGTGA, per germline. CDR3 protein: CASSFSGGGTDTQYF. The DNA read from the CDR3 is TGTGCCAGCAGCTTTAGCGGGGGGGGCACAGATACG.

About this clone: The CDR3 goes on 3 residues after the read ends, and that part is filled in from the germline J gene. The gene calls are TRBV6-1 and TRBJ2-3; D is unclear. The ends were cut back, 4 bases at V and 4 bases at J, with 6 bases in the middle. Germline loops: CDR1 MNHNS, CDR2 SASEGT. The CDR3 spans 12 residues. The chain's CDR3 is CASSVSADTQYF. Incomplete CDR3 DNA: TGTGCCAGCAGTGTAAGCGCAGATACG.

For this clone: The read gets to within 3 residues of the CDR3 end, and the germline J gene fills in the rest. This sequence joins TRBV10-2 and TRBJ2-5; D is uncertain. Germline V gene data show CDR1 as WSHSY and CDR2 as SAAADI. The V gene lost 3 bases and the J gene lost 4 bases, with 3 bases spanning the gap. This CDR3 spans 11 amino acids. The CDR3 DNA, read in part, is TGCGCCAGCAGTGAAGGAGAGACC. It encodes CASSEGET. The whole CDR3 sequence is CASSEGETQYF.

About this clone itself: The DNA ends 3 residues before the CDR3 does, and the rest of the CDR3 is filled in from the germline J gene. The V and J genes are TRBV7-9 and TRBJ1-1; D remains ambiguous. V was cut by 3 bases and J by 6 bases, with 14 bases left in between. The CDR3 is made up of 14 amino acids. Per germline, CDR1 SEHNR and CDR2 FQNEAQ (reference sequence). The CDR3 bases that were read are TGTGCCAGCAGCTTGGGTGGCGATCTAGCTGAA. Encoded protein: CASSLGGDLAE. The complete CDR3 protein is CASSLGGDLAEAFF. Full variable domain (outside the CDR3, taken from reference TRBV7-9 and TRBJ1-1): DTGVSQNPRHKITKRGQNVTFRCDPISEHNRLYWYRQTLGQGPEFLTYFQNEAQLEKSRLLSDRFSAERPKGSFSTLEIQRTEQGDSAMYLCASSLGGDLAEAFFGQGTRLTVV.

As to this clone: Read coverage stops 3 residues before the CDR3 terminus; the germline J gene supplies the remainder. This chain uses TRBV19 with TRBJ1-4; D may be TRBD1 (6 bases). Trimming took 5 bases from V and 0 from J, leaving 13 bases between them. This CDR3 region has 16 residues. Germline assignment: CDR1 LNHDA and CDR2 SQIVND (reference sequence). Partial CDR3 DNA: TGTGCCAGTAGTGCGGACAGACCCGCAACTAATGAAAAA. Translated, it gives CASSADRPATNEK. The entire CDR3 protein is CASSADRPATNEKLFF.

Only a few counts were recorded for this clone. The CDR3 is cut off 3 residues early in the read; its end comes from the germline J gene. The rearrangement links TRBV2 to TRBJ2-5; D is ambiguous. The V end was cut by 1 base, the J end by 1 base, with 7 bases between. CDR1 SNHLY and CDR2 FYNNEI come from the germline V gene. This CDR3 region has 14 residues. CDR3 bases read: TGTGCCAGCAGTGAAGGACTGCTCCAAGAGACC. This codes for CASSEGLLQET. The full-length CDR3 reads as CASSEGLLQETQYF. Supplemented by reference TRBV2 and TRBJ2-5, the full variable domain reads EPEVTQTPSHQVTQMGQEVILRCVPISNHLYFYWYRQILGQKVEFLVSFYNNEISEKSEIFDDQFSVERPDGSNFTLKIRSTKLEDSAMYFCASSEGLLQETQYFGPGTRLLVL.

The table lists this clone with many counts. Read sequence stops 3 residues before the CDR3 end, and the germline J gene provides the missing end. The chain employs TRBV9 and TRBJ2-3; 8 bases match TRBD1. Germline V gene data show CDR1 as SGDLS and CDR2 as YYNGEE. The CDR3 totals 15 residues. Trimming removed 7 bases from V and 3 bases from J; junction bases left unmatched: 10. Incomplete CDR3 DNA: TGTGCCAGCGCTACCGGGACAGGAAGAACAGATACG. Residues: CASATGTGRTDT. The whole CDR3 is CASATGTGRTDTQYF.

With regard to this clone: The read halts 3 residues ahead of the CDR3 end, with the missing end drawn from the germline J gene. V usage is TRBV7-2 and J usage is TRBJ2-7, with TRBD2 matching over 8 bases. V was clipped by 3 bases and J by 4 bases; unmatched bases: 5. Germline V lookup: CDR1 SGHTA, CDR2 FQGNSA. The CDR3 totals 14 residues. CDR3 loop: CASSFGTSGYEQYF. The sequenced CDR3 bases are TGTGCCAGCAGCTTCGGGACTAGTGGGTACGAG.

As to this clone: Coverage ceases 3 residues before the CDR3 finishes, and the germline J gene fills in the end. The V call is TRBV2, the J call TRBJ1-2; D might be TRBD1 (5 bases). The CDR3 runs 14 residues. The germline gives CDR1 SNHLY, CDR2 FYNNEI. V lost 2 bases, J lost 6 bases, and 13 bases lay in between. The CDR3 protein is CASSELAGPDGYTF. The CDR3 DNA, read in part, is TGTGCCAGCAGTGAACTTGCAGGGCCGGATGGC.